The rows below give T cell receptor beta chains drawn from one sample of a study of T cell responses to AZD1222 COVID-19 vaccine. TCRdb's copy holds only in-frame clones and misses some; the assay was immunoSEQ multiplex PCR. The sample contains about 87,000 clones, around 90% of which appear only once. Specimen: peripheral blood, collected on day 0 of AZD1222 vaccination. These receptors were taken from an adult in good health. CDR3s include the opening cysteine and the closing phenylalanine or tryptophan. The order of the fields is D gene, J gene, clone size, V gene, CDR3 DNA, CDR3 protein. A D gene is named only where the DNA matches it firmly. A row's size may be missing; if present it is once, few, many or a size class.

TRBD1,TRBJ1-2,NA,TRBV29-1,TGCAGCGTTGGACAACTGGGACAGGGCTTCTATGGCTACACCTTC,CSVGQLGQGFYGYTF
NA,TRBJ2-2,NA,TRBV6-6,TGTGCCAGCAGTTACTCGAGTTCCCCCGGGGAGCTGTTTTTT,CASSYSSSPGELFF
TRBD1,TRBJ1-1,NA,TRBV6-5,TGTGCCAGCGATTCCCCCACGACAGGGGGCAATGAAGCTTTCTTT,CASDSPTTGGNEAFF
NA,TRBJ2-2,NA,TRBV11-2,TGTGCCAGCAGCTGGACGTGGGAGCTGTTTTTT,CASSWTWELFF
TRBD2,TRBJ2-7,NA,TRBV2,TGTGCCAGCAGTGCATCCGGGACTACCCTATACGAGCAGTACTTC,CASSASGTTLYEQYF
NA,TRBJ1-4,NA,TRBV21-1,TGTGCCAGCACCTTTCCCGCAGGTTTTCTCTTCTTCGGGTCTAATGAAAAACTGTTTTTT,CASTFPAGFLFFGSNEKLFF
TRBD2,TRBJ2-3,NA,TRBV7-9,TGTGCCAGCAGCTACGGACTAGCGGGGGGGCGTGATACGCGGTATTTT,CASSYGLAGGRDTRYF
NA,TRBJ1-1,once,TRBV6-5,TGTGCCAGCAGTTCCGATATTAGGACATTGAACACTGAAGCTTTCTTT,CASSSDIRTLNTEAFF
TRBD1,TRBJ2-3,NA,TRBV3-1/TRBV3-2,TGTGCCAGCAGCCAAACAGGGGTGACGGATACGCAGTATTTT,CASSQTGVTDTQYF
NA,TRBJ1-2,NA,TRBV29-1,TGCAGCGTTGTGAGTTTTAACTATGGCTACACCTTC,CSVVSFNYGYTF
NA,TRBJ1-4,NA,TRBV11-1,TGTGCCAGCAGCGAACTTCGGGGTGAAAAACTGTTTTTT,CASSELRGEKLFF
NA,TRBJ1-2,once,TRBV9,TGTGCCAGCAGCGTAGACCTCAGCGTCTATGGCTACACCTTC,CASSVDLSVYGYTF
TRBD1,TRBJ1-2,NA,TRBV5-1,TGCGCCAGCAGCTTCTTGGGACAGGAGAATGGCTACACCTTC,CASSFLGQENGYTF
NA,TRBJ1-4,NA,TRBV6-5,TGTGCCAGCAGTTACTCGCAGGCTTTGGATGAAAAACTGTTTTTT,CASSYSQALDEKLFF
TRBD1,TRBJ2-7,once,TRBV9,TGTGCCAGCAGCGCGACAGGGGGCGTCCAAACCTACGAGCAGTACTTC,CASSATGGVQTYEQYF
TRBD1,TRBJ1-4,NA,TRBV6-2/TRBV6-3,TGTGCCAGCAGTTACTGGGACAGAAATGAAAAACTGTTTTTT,CASSYWDRNEKLFF
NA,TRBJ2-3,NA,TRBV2,TGTGCCAGCAGGCCCGGGACCCAAGGCACAGATACGCAGTATTTT,CASRPGTQGTDTQYF
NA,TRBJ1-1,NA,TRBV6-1,TGTGCCAGCAGTGAAAGGATTGAAGCTTTCTTT,CASSERIEAFF
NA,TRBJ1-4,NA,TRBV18,TGTGCCAGCTCACCAATGGGACCAGGGGCTAATGAAAAACTGTTTTTT,CASSPMGPGANEKLFF
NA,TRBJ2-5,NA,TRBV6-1,TGTGCCAGTCTATCTAACCAAGAGACCCAGTACTTC,CASLSNQETQYF
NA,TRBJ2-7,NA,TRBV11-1,TGTGCCAGCACCAAAGGGGCGGGTCAGTTCTACGAGCAGTACTTC,CASTKGAGQFYEQYF
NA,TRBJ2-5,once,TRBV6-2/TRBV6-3,TGTGCCAGCAGTCCCCGCACAACTTTTTACCAAGAGACCCAGTACTTC,CASSPRTTFYQETQYF
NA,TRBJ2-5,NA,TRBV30,TGTGCCTGGAGAACCATCCAGCCCCTGGGATGGGAGACCCAGTACTTC,CAWRTIQPLGWETQYF
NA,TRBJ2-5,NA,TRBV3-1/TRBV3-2,TGTGCCAGCAGCCAGATGACAGCCTACCAAGAGACCCAGTACTTC,CASSQMTAYQETQYF
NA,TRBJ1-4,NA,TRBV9,TGTGCCAGCAGCGGGGGAGGGGCCCTCCCGGCTAATGAAAAACTGTTTTTT,CASSGGGALPANEKLFF
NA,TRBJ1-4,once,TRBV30,TGTGCCTGGAGTGTATCTGAAAAACTGTTTTTT,CAWSVSEKLFF
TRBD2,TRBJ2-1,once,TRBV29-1,TGCAGCGTCACACTAGCGGGGGGGACGGTTGCCCATGAGCAGTTCTTC,CSVTLAGGTVAHEQFF
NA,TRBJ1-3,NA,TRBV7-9,TGTGCCAGCATACCGACTGGGGTCAACACCATATATTTT,CASIPTGVNTIYF
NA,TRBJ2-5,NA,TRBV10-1,TGCGCCAGCAGTGGCCGGCAACAAGAGACCCAGTACTTC,CASSGRQQETQYF
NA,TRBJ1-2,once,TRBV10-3,TGTGCCATCAGTGAGGATGGACAGATTTCTTCAAGCACCTTC,CAISEDGQISSSTF
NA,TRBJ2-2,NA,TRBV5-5,TGTGCCAGCAGCCAAATAGGGACAAAACTAAGTGGAACCGGGGAGCTGTTTTTT,CASSQIGTKLSGTGELFF
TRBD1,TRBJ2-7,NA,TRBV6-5,TGTGCCAGCACCCGACAGGGGGCCTCCCCCCACGAGCAGTACTTC,CASTRQGASPHEQYF
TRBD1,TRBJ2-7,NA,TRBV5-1,TGCGCCAGCAGCCCGGACAGGGCCTTTGATACTTACGAGCAGTACTTC,CASSPDRAFDTYEQYF
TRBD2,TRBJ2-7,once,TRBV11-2,TGTGCCAGCAGCTTAGAAGGAGTAGCGGGTGCCTACGAGCAGTACTTC,CASSLEGVAGAYEQYF
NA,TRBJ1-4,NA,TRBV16,TGTGCCAGCAGCCAATACAGCCCTAATGAAAAACTGTTTTTT,CASSQYSPNEKLFF
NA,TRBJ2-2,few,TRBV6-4,TGTGCCAGCAGTGTCCAGGGCAACCCCGAGACCGGGGAGCTGTTTTTT,CASSVQGNPETGELFF